Each of the 24 T cell receptor beta chains below was sequenced from the same sample in a study of blood T cell repertoires in COVID-19. Sequenced by immunoSEQ multiplex PCR; TCRdb stores in-frame clones only, minus some. The top ten hold roughly 0.89% of the sample, which has 250,000 or so clones, about 90% seen once. Sequences were obtained from peripheral blood. The receptors originated from a man aged 30-40 years with COVID-19, enrolled during active disease.

The chain joins TRBV19 to TRBJ1-2; tentatively, D is TRBD1 (5 bases). Deletions cut 7 bases from V and 0 bases from J, with 15 bases between. Germline V CDR1 and CDR2: LNHDA, SQIVND (reference sequence). The CDR3 runs 15 residues. DNA for the CDR3: TGTGCCAGTACCCCTCTGCAGGGCCCTAACTATGGCTACACCTTC. It specifies CASTPLQGPNYGYTF. The full variable domain, in which reference TRBV19 and TRBJ1-2 provide the parts outside the CDR3, is DGGITQSPKYLFRKEGQNVTLSCEQNLNHDAMYWYRQDPGQGLRLIYYSQIVNDFQKGDIAEGYSVSREKKESFPLTVTSAQKNPTAFYLCASTPLQGPNYGYTFGSGTRLTVV.

The chain has TRBV27 and TRBJ1-5; 7 nucleotides align to TRBD1. The CDR3 has 14 residues. The junction had 3 bases not matched to a gene; V was cut back by 5 bases and J by 2 bases. The germline CDR1 and CDR2 sequences are MNHEY and SMNVEV (reference sequence). This chain's CDR3 is CASSRGTGNQPQHF. DNA of the CDR3: TGTGCCAGCAGTCGCGGGACAGGCAATCAGCCCCAGCATTTT.

This chain joins TRBV10-1 and TRBJ1-1; D may be TRBD1 (6 bases). Germline values: CDR1 WNHNN, CDR2 SYGVQD (reference sequence). Trimming pared 0 bases from V and 4 bases from J, leaving 12 bases between. CDR3 size: 15 residues. This chain's CDR3 is CASSESRDKVTEAFF. CDR3 DNA sequence: TGCGCCAGCAGTGAGTCGAGGGACAAAGTCACTGAAGCTTTCTTT.

The CDR3 sequence is CASSDPSGAGDTQYF. CDR3 DNA: TGTGCCAGCAGTGATCCCAGCGGGGCAGGCGATACGCAGTATTTT. The rearrangement joins TRBV25-1 to TRBJ2-3, with TRBD2 identical over 7 bases. The CDR3 has 15 residues. CDR1 and CDR2 from the germline V gene are MGHDK and SYGVNS. Losses at the gene ends were 3 bases for V and 6 bases for J; bases not matched to a gene: 9.

V usage is TRBV6-2 or TRBV6-3 and J usage is TRBJ1-1; 11 bases agree with TRBD1. The germline CDR1 and CDR2 sequences are MNHEY and SVGEGT. The CDR3 consists of 14 residues. V lost 2 bases and J lost 4; bases outside the gene matches: 0. The CDR3 is CASSYGTGGTEAFF. For the CDR3, the DNA is TGTGCCAGCAGTTACGGGACAGGGGGCACTGAAGCTTTCTTT.

The chain recombines TRBV6-5 with TRBJ2-2; 7 bases match TRBD2. CDR1 is MNHEY and CDR2 is SVGAGI in the germline V gene. With 2 bases clipped from V and 5 bases from J, the junction kept 5 bases outside the gene matches. The CDR3 consists of 15 residues. Here the CDR3 DNA reads TGTGCCAGCAGTTACGGGGACGGGGGGACCGGGGAGCTGTTTTTT. It translates to CASSYGDGGTGELFF.

This chain connects TRBV19 to TRBJ1-2, with a possible D match to TRBD1 (5 bases). V was pared by 3 bases and J by 3 bases, with 11 bases between. The CDR3 contains 14 residues. Germline V gene data show CDR1 as LNHDA and CDR2 as SQIVND (reference sequence). The CDR3 sequence is CASSMTGGDYGYTF. CDR3 DNA: TGTGCCAGTAGTATGACCGGAGGGGACTATGGCTACACCTTC.

V is TRBV4-2 and J is TRBJ2-1; 12 positions agree with TRBD2. CDR3 size: 19 residues. Germline assignment: CDR1 LGHNA and CDR2 YNFKEQ. J lost 2 bases, V lost 0 bases, and 8 bases had no gene match. The CDR3: CASSQDNLAGGITYNEQFF. DNA for the CDR3: TGTGCCAGCAGCCAAGATAATCTAGCGGGGGGGATCACCTACAATGAGCAGTTCTTC.

This clone occurred once. The rearrangement joins TRBV10-2 to TRBJ1-1; D not resolved. Trimming cost V 8 bases and J 4 bases, with 14 bases left between them. The CDR3 consists of 13 residues. Germline V gene data show CDR1 as WSHSY and CDR2 as SAAADI. The CDR3 protein is CASSAEWSTEAFF. The CDR3 nucleotides are TGCGCCAGCTCGGCAGAATGGAGCACTGAAGCTTTCTTT.

The chain links TRBV7-9 to TRBJ1-4, with 8 nucleotides matching TRBD1. The CDR3 has 14 residues. CDR1 SEHNR and CDR2 FQNEAQ come from the germline V gene (reference sequence). V dropped 5 bases and J dropped 8; count of bases not matched to a gene: 7. The CDR3 nucleotides are TGTGCCAGCAGCCAGGGACAGGATATGGAAAAACTGTTTTTT. The encoded protein is CASSQGQDMEKLFF.

The chain recombines TRBV9 with TRBJ2-3; no firm D call. The germline gives CDR1 SGDLS, CDR2 YYNGEE. CDR3 size: 15 residues. The V and J ends lost 0 bases and 0 bases respectively, with 8 bases between them. The CDR3 loop is CASSVDGRSTDTQYF. The CDR3 DNA reads as TGTGCCAGCAGCGTAGATGGCAGGAGCACAGATACGCAGTATTTT.

This clone came up once. The gene calls are TRBV5-6 and TRBJ2-7; 11 positions match TRBD2. Germline V lookup: CDR1 SGHDT, CDR2 YYEEEE. The CDR3 is 14 amino acids. After removal of 2 bases from V and 6 bases from J, the junction contained 4 bases not matched to a gene. In DNA form, the CDR3 reads TGTGCCAGCAGCTTACCGGGACTAGCGGCCGAGCAGTACTTC. This sequence encodes CASSLPGLAAEQYF.

This clone was counted a few times. The rearrangement uses TRBV27 and TRBJ1-2; 9 bases align to TRBD1. The CDR3 has 15 amino acids. V gave up 6 bases and J gave up 4 bases; unmatched junction bases: 9. Germline-derived CDR1 and CDR2 are MNHEY and SMNVEV (reference sequence). CDR3 protein: CASRWGTGGGYGYTF. CDR3 DNA sequence: TGTGCCAGCAGATGGGGTACAGGGGGCGGCTATGGCTACACCTTC.

A note on this clone: The sample contains more than one DNA sequence encoding this CDR3. V is TRBV18 and J is TRBJ1-2; 11 nucleotides line up with TRBD1. Germline CDR1 is KGHSH and CDR2 is LQKENI. CDR3 length: 17 amino acids. V shed 3 bases, J shed 4 bases, and the junction held 10 bases outside the gene matches. The CDR3 DNA is TGTGCCAGCTCACCCCCGAGGACAGGGGGCGCCGGCTATGGCTACACCTTC. It specifies CASSPPRTGGAGYGYTF.

The gene calls are TRBV9 and TRBJ1-2; possibly TRBD1 for D (5 bases). The CDR3 sequence is 16 residues long. Germline V gene lookup returns CDR1 SGDLS and CDR2 YYNGEE. V dropped 4 bases and J dropped 4 bases, with 20 bases sitting between them. The CDR3 protein is CASSPSSGHGPYGYTF. CDR3 DNA sequence: TGTGCCAGCAGCCCGAGCTCCGGACACGGCCCCTATGGCTACACCTTC.

The genes are TRBV3-1 (or the pseudogene TRBV3-2) and TRBJ2-3; D possibly corresponds to TRBD2 (5 bases). The CDR3 is made up of 14 amino acids. Germline V lookup: CDR1 LGHDT, CDR2 YNNKEL (reference sequence). V was shortened by 4 bases and J by 1 base, with 9 bases between the two germline ends. Here the CDR3 reads CASSLGLRTDTQYF. CDR3 nucleotide sequence: TGTGCCAGCAGCCTAGGACTTCGCACAGATACGCAGTATTTT.

V usage is TRBV6-5 and J usage is TRBJ1-1; TRBD1 aligns across 8 bases. The V gene's germline CDR1 is MNHEY and CDR2 SVGAGI. CDR3 length: 15 amino acids. Unmatched junction bases numbered 4, after V lost 4 bases and J lost 0 bases. The CDR3 loop is CASSSQGALNTEAFF. The CDR3 DNA sequence: TGTGCCAGCAGTTCCCAGGGGGCTTTGAACACTGAAGCTTTCTTT.

CDR3: CASSYSRENYGYTF. CDR3 nucleotides: TGTGCCAGCAGTTACTCGCGGGAGAACTATGGCTACACCTTC. The chain combines TRBV6-5 with TRBJ1-2; D call uncertain. V was clipped by 0 bases and J by 2 bases, with 7 bases between them. CDR1 and CDR2 (germline): MNHEY, SVGAGI. The CDR3 runs 14 residues.

V is TRBV2 and J is TRBJ2-3, with 9 bases lining up with TRBD2. The CDR3 runs 15 residues. Per germline, CDR1 SNHLY and CDR2 FYNNEI. The V segment lost 3 bases and the J segment 6 bases; nucleotides outside the gene matches: 7. The CDR3 protein is CASSEPAGGGDTQYF. CDR3 sequence (DNA): TGTGCCAGCAGTGAGCCAGCGGGGGGAGGGGATACGCAGTATTTT.

The rearrangement uses TRBV4-2 and TRBJ2-2; 10 bases agree with TRBD1. Trimming removed 6 bases from V and 8 bases from J; junction bases left unmatched: 9. CDR1 and CDR2 from the germline V gene are LGHNA and YNFKEQ. The CDR3 spans 15 residues. This CDR3 reads CASRPRTGGPGELFF. The CDR3 region has the DNA TGTGCCAGCAGACCTAGGACAGGGGGGCCGGGGGAGCTGTTTTTT.

This clone was counted a single time. CDR3 protein: CASRMTGEETQYF. Written as DNA, the CDR3 is TGCGCCAGCAGGATGACAGGGGAAGAGACCCAGTACTTC. This chain uses TRBV5-1 with TRBJ2-5, with TRBD1 matching over 8 bases. V was pared by 5 bases and J by 3 bases, with 3 bases of the junction left unmatched. Germline CDR1 and CDR2: SGHRS and YFSETQ. This CDR3 is built from 13 residues.

Turning to this clone: It is likely a read error, because the conserved phenylalanine at the end of the CDR3 is missing. The limits of the CDR3 on the DNA are not certain, so only TCRdb's listed CDR3 is given. V usage is TRBV18 and J usage is TRBJ1-1; the tabulated D call, TRBD1, remains unverified against the DNA. Germline CDR1 is KGHSH and CDR2 is LQKENI. Including both end residues, the CDR3 is 14 amino acids long. The CDR3 spells CASSPLRTGATLGH.

The V call is TRBV19, the J call TRBJ2-7, with TRBD2 as a possible D gene (5 bases). CDR1 is LNHDA, CDR2 SQIVND, per germline (reference sequence). The CDR3 consists of 14 residues. V dropped 3 bases and J dropped 4 bases, with 13 bases sitting between them. In DNA, the CDR3 is TGTGCCAGTAGTATGGTAGAGGGCCGATACGAGCAGTACTTC. Translation: CASSMVEGRYEQYF.

The chain has TRBV5-1 and TRBJ2-3, with TRBD2 matching over 10 bases. V lost 2 bases, J lost 4 bases, and 4 bases stayed unmatched. CDR1 and CDR2 from the germline V gene are SGHRS and YFSETQ. This CDR3 comprises 15 residues. CDR3 in DNA: TGCGCCAGCAGCTTACAGCGGGGGGGCGCAGATACGCAGTATTTT. This sequence encodes CASSLQRGGADTQYF.